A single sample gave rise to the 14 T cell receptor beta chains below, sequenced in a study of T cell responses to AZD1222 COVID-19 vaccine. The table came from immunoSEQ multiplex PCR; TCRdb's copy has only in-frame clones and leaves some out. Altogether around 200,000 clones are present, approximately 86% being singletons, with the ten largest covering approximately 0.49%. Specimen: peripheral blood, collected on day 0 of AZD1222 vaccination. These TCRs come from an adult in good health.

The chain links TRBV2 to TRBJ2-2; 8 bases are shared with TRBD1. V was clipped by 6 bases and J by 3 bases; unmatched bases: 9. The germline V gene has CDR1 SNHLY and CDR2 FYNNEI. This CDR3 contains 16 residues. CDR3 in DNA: TGTGCCAGCAGCCCGACAGGGGACGTTCACACCGGGGAGCTGTTTTTT. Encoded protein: CASSPTGDVHTGELFF.

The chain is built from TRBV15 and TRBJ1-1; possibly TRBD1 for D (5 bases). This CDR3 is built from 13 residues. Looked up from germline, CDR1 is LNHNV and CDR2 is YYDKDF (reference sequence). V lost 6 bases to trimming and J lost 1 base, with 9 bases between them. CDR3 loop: CATSRGRNTEAFF. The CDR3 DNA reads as TGTGCCACCAGTCGGGGCAGGAACACTGAAGCTTTCTTT.

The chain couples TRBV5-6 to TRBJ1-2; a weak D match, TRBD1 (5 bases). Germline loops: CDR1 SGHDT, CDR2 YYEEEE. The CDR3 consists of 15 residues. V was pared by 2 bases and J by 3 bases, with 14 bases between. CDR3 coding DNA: TGTGCCAGCAGCTTTAGGGGAGGATCGGACTATGGCTACACCTTC. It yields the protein CASSFRGGSDYGYTF.

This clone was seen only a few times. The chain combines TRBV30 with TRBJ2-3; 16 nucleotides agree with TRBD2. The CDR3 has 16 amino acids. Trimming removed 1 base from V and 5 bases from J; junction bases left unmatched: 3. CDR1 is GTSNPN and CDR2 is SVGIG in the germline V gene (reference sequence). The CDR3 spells CAWSAGTSGRGDTQYF. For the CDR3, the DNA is TGTGCCTGGAGTGCCGGGACTAGCGGGAGGGGAGATACGCAGTATTTT.

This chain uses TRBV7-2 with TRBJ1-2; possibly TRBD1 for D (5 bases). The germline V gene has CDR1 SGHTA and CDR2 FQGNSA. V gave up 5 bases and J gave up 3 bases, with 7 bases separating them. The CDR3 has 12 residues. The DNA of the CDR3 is TGTGCCAGCAGCCCGACAGACTATGGCTACACCTTC. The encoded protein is CASSPTDYGYTF.

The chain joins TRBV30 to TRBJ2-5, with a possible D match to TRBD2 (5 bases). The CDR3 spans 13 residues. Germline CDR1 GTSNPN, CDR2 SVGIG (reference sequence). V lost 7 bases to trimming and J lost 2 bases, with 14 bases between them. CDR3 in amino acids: CAFLRELQETQYF. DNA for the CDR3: TGTGCCTTCCTTCGGGAACTTCAAGAGACCCAGTACTTC.

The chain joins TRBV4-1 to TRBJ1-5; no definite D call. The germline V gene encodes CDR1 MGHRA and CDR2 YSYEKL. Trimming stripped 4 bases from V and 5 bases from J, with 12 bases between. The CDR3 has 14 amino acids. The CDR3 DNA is TGCGCCAGCAGCCCCGAGGATTGGGATCAGCCCCAGCATTTT. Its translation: CASSPEDWDQPQHF.

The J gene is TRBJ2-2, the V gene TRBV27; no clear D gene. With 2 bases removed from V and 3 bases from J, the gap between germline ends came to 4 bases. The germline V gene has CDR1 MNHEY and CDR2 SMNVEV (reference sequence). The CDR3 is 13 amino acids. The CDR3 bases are TGTGCCAGCAGTTTAAGGTACACCGGGGAGCTGTTTTTT. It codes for CASSLRYTGELFF.

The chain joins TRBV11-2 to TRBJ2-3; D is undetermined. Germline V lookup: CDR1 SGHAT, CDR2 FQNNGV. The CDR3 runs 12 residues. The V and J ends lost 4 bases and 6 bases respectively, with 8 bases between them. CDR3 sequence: CASSYPADTQYF. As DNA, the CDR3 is TGTGCCAGCAGCTACCCTGCGGATACGCAGTATTTT.

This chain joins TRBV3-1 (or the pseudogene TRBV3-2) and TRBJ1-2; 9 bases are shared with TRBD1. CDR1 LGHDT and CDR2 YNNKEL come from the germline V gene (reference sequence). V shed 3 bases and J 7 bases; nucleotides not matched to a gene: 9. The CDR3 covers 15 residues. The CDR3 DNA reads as TGTGCCAGCAGCCACGGACAGGGGACGTCCATTGGCTACACCTTC. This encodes CASSHGQGTSIGYTF.

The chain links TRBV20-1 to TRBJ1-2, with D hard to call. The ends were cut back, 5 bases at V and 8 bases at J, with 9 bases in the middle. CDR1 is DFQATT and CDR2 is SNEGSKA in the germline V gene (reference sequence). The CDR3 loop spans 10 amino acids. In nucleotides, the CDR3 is TGCAGTGCTCCAGAGACAGGCTACACCTTC. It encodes CSAPETGYTF.

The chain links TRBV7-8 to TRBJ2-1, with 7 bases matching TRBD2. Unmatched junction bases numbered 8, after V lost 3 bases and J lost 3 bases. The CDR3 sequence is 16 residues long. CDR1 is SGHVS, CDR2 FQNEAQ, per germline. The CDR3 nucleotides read TGTGCCAGCAGCTTTTCGGCGGGAGATTTCTACAATGAGCAGTTCTTC. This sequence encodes CASSFSAGDFYNEQFF.

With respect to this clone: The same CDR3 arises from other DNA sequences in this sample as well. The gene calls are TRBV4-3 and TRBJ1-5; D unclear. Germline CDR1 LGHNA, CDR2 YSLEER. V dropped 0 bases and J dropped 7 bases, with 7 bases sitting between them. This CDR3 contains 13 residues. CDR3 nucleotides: TGCGCCAGCAGCCAAGACTCCGGCCAGCCCCAGCATTTT. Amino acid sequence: CASSQDSGQPQHF.

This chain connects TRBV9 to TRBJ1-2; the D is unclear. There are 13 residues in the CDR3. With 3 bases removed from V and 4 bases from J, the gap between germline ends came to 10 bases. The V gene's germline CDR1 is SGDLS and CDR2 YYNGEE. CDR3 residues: CASSGEGLYGYTF. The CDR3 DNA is TGTGCCAGCAGCGGTGAAGGACTCTATGGCTACACCTTC. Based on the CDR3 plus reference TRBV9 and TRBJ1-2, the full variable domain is DSGVTQTPKHLITATGQRVTLRCSPRSGDLSVYWYQQSLDQGLQFLIQYYNGEERAKGNILERFSAQQFPDLHSELNLSSLELGDSALYFCASSGEGLYGYTFGSGTRLTVV.